The clone carrying this T cell receptor (beta chain) showed up just once. Its cognate antigen is unknown. This specimen belongs to a study of cytomegalovirus exposure and HLA in healthy donors. Findings and caveats of the study: As a later analysis showed, a missense DCLRE1C variant was linked to trimming of TCR beta V- and J-genes. Accurate predictions that matched the HLA-A and HLA-B alleles of most subjects were reportedly made from TCR beta sequences. Across all donors, roughly uniform sequencing depth was an assumption of the presence/absence analyses. Later work showed greater clonal expansion in HLA-associated TCR beta chains than in equally common others.

V gave up 1 base and J gave up 4 bases, with 15 bases separating them. The germline V gene encodes CDR1 MGHRA and CDR2 YSYEKL. The CDR3 is 16 residues long. 60 Vbeta and 13 Jbeta primers were used in PCR. Clones were read by immunoSEQ multiplex PCR, and TCRdb kept only the in-frame ones, dropping some. The data contain some 91,000 clones, roughly 80% of them singletons. Specimen: PBMCs. V usage is TRBV4-1 and J usage is TRBJ2-3, with a possible D match to TRBD2 (6 bases). This TCR derives from a man aged 35-49 years in good health and CMV-seronegative. CDR3 amino acids: CASSQVAGSRADTQYF. The DNA of the CDR3 is TGCGCCAGCAGCCAAGTGGCGGGGTCTCGGGCAGATACGCAGTATTTT.